A single T cell receptor beta chain is shown here with its context. What it binds is not known. The data stem from a study of Tregs in tolerant kidney transplant recipients. Trimming left V 0 bases short and J 7 bases short, with 19 bases between. This CDR3 spans 17 amino acids. From germline, CDR1 is SGHTS and CDR2 YDEGEE. Unstimulated regulatory T cells (CD4+CD25+CD127-), CD4+CD25- non-regulatory cells, CD4 and CD8 cells were FACS-sorted from thawed PBMCs. The study, taken as a whole, reports: Biological reproducibility was not directly addressed in this study.

Sequenced by immunoSEQ multiplex PCR; TCRdb stores in-frame clones only, minus some. The sample shows approximately 260,000 clones, 80% to 85% of them seen only once. The source material was CD4+ T cells from blood. V usage is TRBV5-8 and J usage is TRBJ1-4; no clear D gene. The origin of this receptor is a human donor in good health. The CDR3 protein is CASSLALAANLGEKLFF. The CDR3 DNA follows: TGTGCCAGCAGCTTGGCCTTGGCAGCCAACCTCGGTGAAAAACTGTTTTTT.